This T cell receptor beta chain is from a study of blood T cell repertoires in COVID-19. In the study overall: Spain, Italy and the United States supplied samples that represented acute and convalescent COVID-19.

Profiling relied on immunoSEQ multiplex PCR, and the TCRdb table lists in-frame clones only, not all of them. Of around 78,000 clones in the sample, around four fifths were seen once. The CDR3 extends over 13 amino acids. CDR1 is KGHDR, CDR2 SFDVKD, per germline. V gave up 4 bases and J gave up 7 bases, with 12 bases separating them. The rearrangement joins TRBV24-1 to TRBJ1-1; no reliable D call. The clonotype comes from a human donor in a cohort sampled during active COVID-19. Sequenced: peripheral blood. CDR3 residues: CATSDPSGDEAFF. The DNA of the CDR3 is TGTGCCACCAGTGACCCGTCCGGGGATGAAGCTTTCTTT.